This TCR beta chain was recovered during a study of OX40 agonist ivuxolimab in advanced cancers. Broadly, across the study: Ivuxolimab was an agonistic, fully human IgG2 monoclonal antibody directed against OX40 (CD134), a costimulatory receptor. Intravenous ivuxolimab was administered to patients every 2 weeks at six dose levels: 0.01, 0.1, 0.3, 1.5, 3 and 10 mg/kg. Of the approximately 50 patients in dose escalation, around 20 had hepatocellular carcinoma, some 15 had melanoma, 9 had renal cell carcinoma and 9 had head and neck cancer. In the dose-escalation cohort, roughly 80% of patients were male, and the mean age was approximately 60 years, with a range of roughly 20 to 79. Prior anti-PD-1, anti-PD-L1 or anti-CTLA-4 therapy was permitted, and checkpoint inhibitors had been received by about 44% of dose-escalation patients. Three dose-escalation patients achieved partial responses, one with hepatocellular carcinoma and two with cutaneous melanoma. Peripheral TCRbeta sequencing aimed to test whether ivuxolimab altered TCR sequence diversity and caused clonal T-cell expansion. The paper covers the monotherapy dose-escalation part of the phase I ivuxolimab trial, which included N ≈ 57 patients. Overall study outcomes, separate from this receptor: After ivuxolimab, more expanded clones were found on average in CD8+ T cells than in CD4+ T cells. The antigen specificity of the clonally expanded peripheral T cells was not determined. In partial responders in the 0.1-3.0 mg/kg groups, normalized peripheral clonal expansion was found to be among the lowest, especially among CD8+ T cells. Low levels of normalized T-cell clonal expansion were also shown by some nonresponding patients. Clonal expansion of both CD4+ and CD8+ blood T cells was observed from baseline to week 6 at doses 0.1 to 3.0 mg/kg.

In regard to this clone: The antigen this receptor binds is unknown. No base quality information exists; no much larger clone differs at one position.

The germline ends are 12 bases apart after V is trimmed by 3 bases and J by 1 base. Including cysteine and phenylalanine, the CDR3 has 15 amino acids. The read is trimmed to its CDR3 DNA, 45 bases read in frame from base 1. CDR1 SEHNR and CDR2 FQNEAQ are derived from the germline V gene (reference sequence). To sequence the TCRbeta CDR3 region, genomic DNA was isolated from the sorted cells. TCRbeta CDR3 regions were sequenced using the immunoSEQ Assay. As stored in TCRdb, this immuneACCESS dataset retains in-frame rearrangements with V and J assigned. A fraction of the clones does not appear; measured against another copy, unresolved V genes explain less than half of the discrepancy, and the remainder lacks a known reason. This sample holds 55,000 to 65,000 clones; roughly 84% were observed only once. The ten biggest clones cover 0.8% to 1% of the sample. Patients with a history of autoimmune disease or receiving systemic immunosuppression were excluded from the trial. Peripheral blood for TCR sequencing was collected from all dose cohorts at baseline, on cycle 4 day 1, and on cycle 7 day 1. Samples were obtained from an open-label, multicenter, first-in-human phase I dose-escalation trial of ivuxolimab. Adults with locally advanced or metastatic melanoma, renal cell, hepatocellular, or head and neck squamous cell carcinoma were enrolled in the trial. CD4+ and CD8+ T cells were sorted separately from peripheral blood before TCR sequencing.

The sequenced sample was CD4+ or CD8+ T cells sorted from blood, obtained in a trial of the OX40 agonist ivuxolimab. The rearrangement combines TRBV7-9 with TRBJ1-1, with TRBD1 tentatively as D gene (5 bases match). The TCR comes from an adult with an advanced solid tumor such as melanoma, head and neck, liver or kidney cancer. The DNA sequence is as follows: TGTGCCAGCAGCTTTAGAGGGGCAGGGAACACTGAAGCTTTCTTT. Translated, this is CASSFRGAGNTEAFF.